The present TCR beta chain was sequenced within a study of CD8 T cells in Susac syndrome. Overall study context: At the time their blood was drawn, patients with Susac syndrome were either therapy-naive, on corticosteroids (with some of them also receiving intravenous immunoglobulin), or on intravenous immunoglobulin alone.

Reverse transcription used about 0.45 to 1 ug RNA and random hexamers. MiXCR was run by TCRdb on the immunoSEQ multiplex PCR reads, yielding one entry per CDR3 protein. The sample shows approximately 190,000 distinct CDR3 sequences, approximately 95% of them seen only once. This clonotype was obtained from a human donor with Susac syndrome. Specimen: CD4+ T cells from PBMCs.

The DNA for the CDR3 is TGTGCCAGCAGTTACACCGACAGATCTGACTACGAGCAGTACTTC. Translation gives CASSYTDRSDYEQYF. The chain links TRBV6-5 to TRBJ2-7; maybe TRBD1 (5 bases). Germline V lookup: CDR1 MNHEY, CDR2 SVGAGI. V was clipped by 2 bases and J by 3 bases, with 14 bases between them. The length of the CDR3 is 15 residues.